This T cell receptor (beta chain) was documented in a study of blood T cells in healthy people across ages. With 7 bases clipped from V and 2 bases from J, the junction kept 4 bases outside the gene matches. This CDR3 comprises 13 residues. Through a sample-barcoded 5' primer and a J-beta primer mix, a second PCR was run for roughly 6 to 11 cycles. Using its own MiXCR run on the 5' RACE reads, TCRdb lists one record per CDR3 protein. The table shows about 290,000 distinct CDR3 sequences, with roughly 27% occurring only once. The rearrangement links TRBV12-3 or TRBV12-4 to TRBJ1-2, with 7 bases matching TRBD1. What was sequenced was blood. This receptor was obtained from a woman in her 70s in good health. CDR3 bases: TGTGCCAGCAATGAGGGACAGAACTATGGCTACACCTTC. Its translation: CASNEGQNYGYTF.